Here is one T cell receptor (beta chain) with its context. Its antigen is not known. This entry comes from a study of T cell responses to AZD1222 COVID-19 vaccine. Findings and caveats of the study: Donors, mostly white British, included more females; clonal diversity was possibly underestimated. Across the whole spike, CD4 TCRs peaked at regions 160-218 and 743-854.

Clones were sequenced by immunoSEQ multiplex PCR, and TCRdb holds only the in-frame ones, with some missing. Of around 130,000 clones listed, roughly 94% are singletons. The CDR3 is 13 amino acids. CDR1 is KGHDR and CDR2 is SFDVKD in the germline V gene. V lost 7 bases and J 9 bases, leaving 15 bases between the germline ends. The rearrangement uses TRBV24-1 and TRBJ1-5, with D unclear. Here the sequenced sample was peripheral blood, taken on day 0 of AZD1222 vaccination. The clonotype originates from an adult in good health. The CDR3 nucleotides are TGTGCCACCAGACGGATTTGTCCTAGGCCCCAGCATTTT. Translation gives CATRRICPRPQHF.